This T cell receptor (beta chain) derives from a study of shared clonotypes between healthy human individuals. Clones were sequenced by immunoSEQ multiplex PCR, and TCRdb holds only the in-frame ones, with some missing. The sample shows under 1,900,000 clones, 98% of them seen only once. Sequencing was done on a sample of naive CD4+ T cells sorted from blood. The subset denotes: CD45RA+ positively selected. The source of this sequence is a man under 40 in good health.

This chain's CDR3 is CASSWDKYSNQPQHF. As DNA, the CDR3 is TGTGCCAGCAGTTGGGACAAGTATAGCAATCAGCCCCAGCATTTT. The chain couples TRBV6-1 to TRBJ1-5, with TRBD1 as a possible D gene (6 bases). CDR1 and CDR2 (germline): MNHNS, SASEGT. The germline V and J ends were trimmed by 5 bases and 0 bases, with 11 bases remaining between them. There are 15 residues in the CDR3.